This record covers a single TCR beta chain. Its antigen remains unknown. The data were obtained in a study of shared clonotypes between healthy human individuals. The CDR3 has 14 residues. The repertoire was sequenced with immunoSEQ multiplex PCR; TCRdb's copy has only in-frame clones and lacks some. Here the sample spans roughly 400,000 clones, about 96% being singletons. Whole-study findings and limits: The study generally estimated greater richness for naive than memory subsets.

The sequenced material came from memory CD8+ T cells sorted from blood. The subset: CD45RO+ cells pooled with CCR7-negative TemRA cells. The chain couples TRBV12-1 to TRBJ2-1; TRBD2, the table's D call, lacks a check against the DNA. TRBV12-1 is reported as a pseudogene. This TCR was recovered from a young man in good health. The CDR3 protein is CASSFHPSGRAEFF. As DNA, the CDR3 is TGTGCCAGCAGCTTTCACCCTAGCGGGAGGGCCGAGTTCTTC.